The sequence of this TCR beta chain was determined in a study of blood T cells in healthy people across ages (dated by TCRdb to between 2015 and 2016). As for the study more broadly: In model experiments, template switching captured roughly one uniquely barcoded TCR beta cDNA molecule for every two T cells. The study measured age-related changes in TCR beta repertoire diversity using deep sequencing normalized with unique cDNA molecular identifiers. The donors were divided into four age groups: young (average 16 years), middle-aged (approximately 42), aged (approximately 59) and long-lived (roughly 86). Using the same blood draw, the study looked at two additional independent replicas of 1 million unique cDNA reads for two donors, one aged 18 to 30 and the other aged 80 or older. To avoid experimental bias, donors of different ages were spread randomly across the sequencing lanes.

Results the study describes overall, beyond this receptor: As age increased, observed TCR beta diversity per million T cells dropped in a roughly linear way, and a significant reduction was already evident by age 40. Compared with the aged group, the long-lived group had more naive CD4+ T cells, fewer expanded clones and increased TCR diversity, a pattern suggesting age selection. There was a strong correlation between observed TCR beta diversity and the percentage of naive T cells measured by flow cytometry. The CMV infection status of donors was not known, potentially confounding age-related changes in expanded clonotypes. Estimates of total diversity based on one million sequenced T cells were regarded as lower bounds and as underestimates. Bulk unsorted PBMC profiling prevented conclusive comparison of naive and antigen-experienced compartments.

Donors were about 36 systemically healthy Caucasian individuals from Russia aged roughly 6 to 90 years. About 10 milliliters of peripheral blood were drawn from each donor into EDTA-treated Vacutainer tubes. Ficoll-Paque density-gradient centrifugation was used to isolate PBMCs, with at least 6 million obtained per sample. Total RNA, at least 6 micrograms per sample, was extracted from PBMCs with Trizol reagent. Naive CD45RAhigh/CD27high T cell percentages were measured by flow cytometry on a PBMC aliquot from every donor. This clonotype came up a few times. Its recognized antigen is unknown. Qualities for individual bases were not recorded, and no much larger clone is one base off. Library method: 5' RACE. Sequencing instrument: Illumina HiSeq 2500. A second roughly 7 to 12 cycle PCR used a sample-barcoded 5' primer and a J-beta primer mix. A unique molecular identifier was introduced onto each TCR beta cDNA molecule by a template-switch 5' adaptor carrying 12 random nucleotides. Each sample yielded at least 2.5 million CDR3-containing paired-end reads. First-strand cDNA was synthesized from all RNA with the Mint cDNA synthesis kit, primed by a TRBC-specific oligonucleotide. After uracil-DNA glycosylase treatment, a first 18-cycle PCR used universal primers M1SS and BC2_uni_R on all cDNA. For the original study's pipeline: For normalization, 1 million high-quality reads, each with a distinct molecular identifier, were randomly selected from each sample. Reads sharing molecular identifiers were discarded rather than binned into consensus sequences. MiTCR, set to a Q25 quality threshold and the strictest error-elimination algorithm, was used for CDR3 identification, clonotype clustering and error correction. Lower-bound total TCR beta diversity was estimated with a nonparametric unseen species model using Euler transformation. TCRdb applied fastp at Q25 and MiXCR to the public reads, then kept only in-frame beta chains. Here each entry gathers all rows of one CDR3 protein and keeps the most common genes and DNA. The V and J calls were determined by TCRdb, not by the authors. Recorded for this sample are about 670,000 distinct CDR3 sequences; roughly 41% of them occurred a single time. Jointly, the top ten make up around 32% of the sample.

The CDR3 has 14 amino acids, counting the end cysteine and phenylalanine. The entry retains the CDR3 DNA only, 42 bases that are in frame from base 1. The germline V gene encodes CDR1 SGHTA and CDR2 FQGNSA. Germline trimming amounts to 4 bases on V and 7 bases on J, with 9 as the count of junction bases outside the gene matches. The clonotype comes from a man older than 75 in good health. In this chain, TRBV7-2 is recombined with TRBJ2-5; TRBD1 aligns with 7 central bases. Material for sequencing was blood. The CDR3 corresponds to CASSYDRARGTQYF. The bases are TGTGCCAGCAGCTACGACAGGGCTCGAGGGACCCAGTACTTC.